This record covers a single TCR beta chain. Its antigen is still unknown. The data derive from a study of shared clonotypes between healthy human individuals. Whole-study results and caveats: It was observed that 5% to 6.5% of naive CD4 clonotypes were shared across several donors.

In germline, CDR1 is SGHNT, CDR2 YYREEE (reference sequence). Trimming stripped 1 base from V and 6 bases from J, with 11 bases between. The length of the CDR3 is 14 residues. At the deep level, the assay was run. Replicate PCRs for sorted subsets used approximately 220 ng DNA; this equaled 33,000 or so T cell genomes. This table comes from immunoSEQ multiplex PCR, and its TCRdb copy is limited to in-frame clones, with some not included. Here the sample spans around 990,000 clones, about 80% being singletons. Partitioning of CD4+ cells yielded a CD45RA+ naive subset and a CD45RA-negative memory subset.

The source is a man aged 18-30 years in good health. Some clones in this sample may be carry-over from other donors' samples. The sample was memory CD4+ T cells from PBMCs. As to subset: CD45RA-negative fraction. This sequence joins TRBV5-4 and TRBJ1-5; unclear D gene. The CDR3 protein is CASSLKGSVQPQHF. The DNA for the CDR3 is TGTGCCAGCAGCTTGAAGGGTTCGGTTCAGCCCCAGCATTTT.